This T cell receptor beta chain was found in a study of cytomegalovirus exposure and HLA in healthy donors. Study-level results: Researchers counted 180 or so TCR beta chains as cytomegalovirus-associated.

Losses at the gene ends were 2 bases for V and 1 base for J; bases not matched to a gene: 3. CDR1 MNHEY and CDR2 SVGAGI come from the germline V gene. CDR3 length: 15 amino acids. 60 Vbeta and 13 Jbeta primers were used in PCR. Libraries were prepared by immunoSEQ multiplex PCR; TCRdb keeps only in-frame clonotypes and omits some of them. The table lists tens of thousands of clones, under 80% of them singletons. This clone was seen more than once but under ten times. Its antigen remains unknown. The rearrangement uses TRBV6-5 and TRBJ1-1, with TRBD1 matching over 8 bases. Sequencing input: PBMCs. The source of this sequence is a male donor in good health and CMV-seropositive. CDR3: CASSYLTGANTEAFF. CDR3 coding DNA: TGTGCCAGCAGTTACCTGACAGGGGCGAACACTGAAGCTTTCTTT.